The sequence of this TCR beta chain was determined in a study of blood T cell repertoires in COVID-19. Study in general: COVID-19 samples, acute and convalescent, were from the United States, Italy and Spain. Sources were T cells, B-cell-depleted T cells, or PBMCs; the material itself was cDNA or gDNA.

As originally analysed: It was from reference gene primer amplification that nucleated cell counts were estimated. Clones were sequenced by immunoSEQ multiplex PCR, and TCRdb holds only the in-frame ones, with some missing. Clone size and V and J calls were adopted from that table, with D and trimming inferred from the DNA. The repertoire holds around 60,000 clones, with over 80% as singletons. Germline V lookup: CDR1 MGHRA, CDR2 YSYEKL. J was trimmed by 0 bases and V by 6 bases; bases with no gene match: 4. CDR3 length equals 16 residues. Sequencing input: peripheral blood. The V call is TRBV4-1, the J call TRBJ2-7; 14 nucleotides match TRBD2. This receptor was obtained from a woman older than 75 with acute or convalescent COVID-19. The CDR3, as DNA: TGCGCCAGCAGTCAGGGACTAGCGGGAGTCTCCTACGAGCAGTACTTC. This codes for CASSQGLAGVSYEQYF.